The 14 T cell receptor beta chains below come from one sample, sequenced in a study of blood T cell repertoires in COVID-19. Generated by immunoSEQ multiplex PCR, the TCRdb table keeps only in-frame clones and is missing some. Here the sample spans around 94,000 clones, about 78% being singletons. Sequencing was done on a sample of peripheral blood. These TCRs come from a man in his fifties or sixties with active or convalescent COVID-19.

The rearrangement uses TRBV7-9 and TRBJ2-2, with 13 bases matching TRBD2. Trimming at V came to 2 bases and at J to 2 bases, leaving 8 bases not matched to a gene. The CDR3 runs to 19 residues. In germline, CDR1 is SEHNR, CDR2 FQNEAQ (reference sequence). The CDR3 here is CASSLPPGLAGSNTGELFF. CDR3 nucleotides: TGTGCCAGCAGCTTACCCCCGGGACTAGCGGGGTCAAACACCGGGGAGCTGTTTTTT.

J is TRBJ2-2 and V is TRBV5-1, with 8 bases fitting TRBD2. This CDR3 region has 15 residues. Germline loops: CDR1 SGHRS, CDR2 YFSETQ. The V segment lost 5 bases and the J segment 0 bases; nucleotides outside the gene matches: 3. CDR3 amino acids: CASSRGRSNTGELFF. CDR3 DNA: TGCGCCAGCAGTCGCGGGAGGTCGAACACCGGGGAGCTGTTTTTT.

CDR3 nucleotide sequence: TGTGCCAGCAGCTCGGGACTAGCGGGAGACAATGAGCAGTTCTTC. It codes for CASSSGLAGDNEQFF. The J gene is TRBJ2-1, the V gene TRBV7-9, with 14 bases matching TRBD2. V gave up 4 bases and J gave up 5 bases; unmatched junction bases: 1. CDR3 size: 15 residues. CDR1 and CDR2 from the germline V gene are SEHNR and FQNEAQ (reference sequence).

This chain joins TRBV16 and TRBJ2-7; D is unclear. The germline gives CDR1 KGHSY, CDR2 FQNENV. V dropped 3 bases and J dropped 4 bases, with 4 bases sitting between them. This CDR3 spans 11 amino acids. The CDR3 spells CASSHSYEQYV. DNA for the CDR3: TGTGCCAGCAGCCATTCGTACGAGCAGTACGTC.

In its sample, this clone was seen many times. The CDR3 region has the DNA TGCGCCAGCAGCGAAACGGGACTAGCGGGTATTAGCTCCTACAATGAGCAGTTCTTC. Its protein product is CASSETGLAGISSYNEQFF. V is TRBV10-1 and J is TRBJ2-1; 12 bases map to TRBD2. CDR1 is WNHNN and CDR2 is SYGVQD in the germline V gene (reference sequence). This CDR3 has 19 amino acids. The trim removed 6 bases at V and 0 bases at J, leaving 12 bases unmatched.

The chain employs TRBV19 and TRBJ1-3; TRBD1 matches 7 bases. This CDR3 spans 14 amino acids. V dropped 6 bases and J dropped 5; count of bases not matched to a gene: 7. Per germline, CDR1 LNHDA and CDR2 SQIVND (reference sequence). The CDR3 DNA follows: TGTGCCAGTAGCCTGACAGGGAACCGAAACACCATATATTTT. Protein: CASSLTGNRNTIYF.

This clone occurred once. J is TRBJ1-3 and V is TRBV7-9; D is uncertain. V lost 5 bases to trimming and J lost 4 bases, with 21 bases between them. The CDR3 runs to 17 residues. Germline CDR1 reads SEHNR; CDR2 reads FQNEAQ (reference sequence). The CDR3 loop is CASSPEGGRLLGNTIYF. CDR3 DNA: TGTGCCAGCAGCCCCGAAGGTGGCAGGCTGCTGGGAAACACCATATATTTT.

The chain links TRBV6-5 to TRBJ2-7, with 10 bases lining up with TRBD2. CDR1 and CDR2 (germline): MNHEY, SVGAGI. The V gene end was trimmed by 6 bases and the J gene end by 5 bases; junction bases not matched to a gene: 7. The length of the CDR3 is 14 residues. In DNA, the CDR3 is TGTGCCAGCAGAGCGGGAGGGGGATTGGACGAGCAGTACTTC. Amino acid sequence: CASRAGGGLDEQYF.

The chain links TRBV12-2 to TRBJ2-7; TRBD1, the table's D call, was not compared with the DNA. TRBV12-2 is an annotated pseudogene. The CDR3 extends over 14 amino acids. The CDR3 here is CASRFGTGGYEQYF. CDR3 in DNA: TGTGCAAGTCGCTTTGGGACAGGGGGTTACGAGCAGTACTTC.

The genes are TRBV6-4 and TRBJ2-1, with 7 bases lining up with TRBD1. This CDR3 contains 15 residues. CDR1 MRHNA and CDR2 SNTAGT come from the germline V gene. V lost 3 bases to trimming and J lost 4 bases; unmatched junction nucleotides: 6. DNA of the CDR3: TGTGCCAGCAGTGAAACAGACAGGGAATACAATGAGCAGTTCTTC. The encoded protein is CASSETDREYNEQFF.

The rearrangement uses TRBV5-1 and TRBJ1-4, with D perhaps matching TRBD1 (6 bases). V was cut by 0 bases and J by 0 bases, with 12 bases left in between. Germline values: CDR1 SGHRS, CDR2 YFSETQ. This CDR3 has 17 amino acids. Written as DNA, the CDR3 is TGCGCCAGCAGCTTGGGGCCAAAGGGGGCAACTAATGAAAAACTGTTTTTT. Translated, it gives CASSLGPKGATNEKLFF.

The genes are TRBV30 and TRBJ1-4; D uncertain. The CDR3 runs 13 residues. CDR1 is GTSNPN and CDR2 is SVGIG in the germline V gene (reference sequence). V dropped 2 bases and J dropped 7 bases, with 11 bases sitting between them. The CDR3: CAWSSEVGEKLFF. DNA of the CDR3: TGTGCCTGGAGTTCGGAGGTTGGTGAAAAACTGTTTTTT.

The rearrangement uses TRBV6-5 and TRBJ2-7; 9 nucleotides agree with TRBD1. Germline V lookup: CDR1 MNHEY, CDR2 SVGAGI. V gave up 6 bases and J gave up 5 bases; unmatched junction bases: 8. The CDR3 consists of 14 residues. The CDR3 DNA is TGTGCCAGCAGCCGAAGGGACAGGGCTAACGAGCAGTACTTC. Its protein is CASSRRDRANEQYF.

This clone was counted a single time. The chain links TRBV30 to TRBJ1-1; 7 bases are a match to TRBD1. Germline values: CDR1 GTSNPN, CDR2 SVGIG (reference sequence). V gave up 8 bases and J gave up 4 bases; unmatched junction bases: 10. CDR3 length: 13 residues. The CDR3 spells CAHRQGPGTEAFF. The CDR3 DNA reads TGTGCCCACCGACAGGGTCCGGGCACTGAAGCTTTCTTT.